This entry is about one T cell receptor beta chain. The germline V gene has CDR1 SGDLS and CDR2 YYNGEE. This CDR3 spans 14 amino acids. J was trimmed by 6 bases and V by 3 bases; bases with no gene match: 5. These data originate in a study of T cell clonotyping in hematopoietic cell transplantation. Produced via immunoSEQ multiplex PCR; TCRdb's table is partial and in-frame only. The table lists roughly 27,000 clones, approximately 95% of them singletons. The sequenced sample consisted of peripheral blood mononuclear cells. This chain joins TRBV9 and TRBJ1-2; 10 bases agree with TRBD1. This clonotype was obtained from a man aged 50-60 years in good health. Some clones in this sample may be carry-over from other donors' samples. CDR3 residues: CASSGPGQGNGYTF. The DNA of the CDR3 is TGTGCCAGCAGCGGACCGGGACAGGGGAATGGCTACACCTTC.